The subject of this entry is one T cell receptor beta chain. This entry belongs to a study of T cells in Graves' hyperthyroidism and ophthalmopathy. RNA transcripts yielded amplified TCR beta CDR3 regions. HTBI primers were used for first-round RT-PCR of the TCR CDR3. One entry per CDR3 protein, called by TCRdb with MiXCR from the multiplex PCR reads. The data hold a few hundred thousand distinct CDR3 sequences, with 15% to 20% observed a single time. The material sequenced was blood. The clonotype was recovered from a man between 18 and 35 years old with Graves' ophthalmopathy.

CDR3 coding DNA: TGCGCCAGCAGCCAAACCCGGGACAGGGGGCCTGGCAATCAGCCCCAGCATTTT. Its translation is CASSQTRDRGPGNQPQHF. The rearrangement uses TRBV4-1 and TRBJ1-5; 12 bases agree with TRBD1. Germline lookup yields CDR1 MGHRA and CDR2 YSYEKL. Losses at the gene ends were 2 bases for V and 2 bases for J; bases not matched to a gene: 7. The CDR3 totals 18 residues.